The 3 T cell receptor beta chains below come from one sample, sequenced in a study of T cell responses to AZD1222 COVID-19 vaccine. The repertoire was sequenced with immunoSEQ multiplex PCR; TCRdb's copy has only in-frame clones and lacks some. This table holds around 91,000 clones, more than 70% found once. Sequenced material: peripheral blood, taken on day 0 of AZD1222 vaccination. The receptors shown here come from an adult in good health.

The chain employs TRBV7-6 and TRBJ2-3; 11 bases line up with TRBD2. The CDR3 runs to 15 residues. After removal of 6 bases from V and 4 bases from J, the junction contained 6 bases not matched to a gene. Per germline, CDR1 SGHVS and CDR2 FNYEAQ. CDR3 nucleotides: TGTGCCAGCAGGCGTAGCGGGGGGGCGTCAGATACGCAGTATTTT. Protein product: CASRRSGGASDTQYF.

The chain links TRBV29-1 to TRBJ2-2, with D unclear. CDR1 is SQVTM and CDR2 is ANQGSEA in the germline V gene. Trimming removed 5 bases at V and 1 base at J, with 5 bases between. The length of the CDR3 is 12 residues. CDR3 loop: CSVPGNTGELFF. Written as DNA, the CDR3 is TGCAGCGTTCCAGGGAACACCGGGGAGCTGTTTTTT.

The CDR3 DNA is TGTGCCAGCAGTTACGGGGGAAGGCGAGAGACCCAGTACTTC. This gives the protein CASSYGGRRETQYF. This chain connects TRBV6-5 to TRBJ2-5; D tentatively fits TRBD1 or TRBD2 (5 bases each). Per germline, CDR1 MNHEY and CDR2 SVGAGI. Trimming cost V 2 bases and J 4 bases, with 11 bases left between them. The CDR3 loop spans 14 amino acids.